Below are 9 T cell receptor beta chains sequenced from a single sample in a study of graft-versus-host responses after intestinal transplantation. Their recognized antigens are unknown. Using immunoSEQ multiplex PCR, the repertoire was profiled, and TCRdb retains in-frame clones only, with some absent. The data show about 71,000 clones, approximately 96% seen once. The sequenced sample was unstimulated CD8+ T cells sorted from spleen or lymph node cells, obtained before intestinal transplant. These receptor sequences come from a human donor who received an intestinal transplant.

This chain uses TRBV9 with TRBJ2-3; TRBD2 is a possible D gene (6 bases). The V gene lost 0 bases and the J gene lost 2 bases, with 19 bases spanning the gap. Germline V gives CDR1 SGDLS, CDR2 YYNGEE. The CDR3 is made up of 18 amino acids. CDR3 protein: CASSVGGILLADTDTQYF. DNA for the CDR3: TGTGCCAGCAGCGTAGGGGGGATCTTACTAGCTGACACAGATACGCAGTATTTT.

This clone was counted once. This chain uses TRBV27 with TRBJ2-1; D not certain. CDR1 and CDR2 (germline): MNHEY, SMNVEV (reference sequence). The CDR3 is made up of 16 amino acids. V was clipped by 5 bases and J by 1 base, with 15 bases between them. The CDR3 DNA is TGTGCCAGCAGTGTTACATCCTCCGGGTCCTACAATGAGCAGTTCTTC. Its translation: CASSVTSSGSYNEQFF.

The count of this clone is one. Its ends do not fully match the called genes, so a read error is possible. The sample carries other DNA sequences with the same CDR3. This rearrangement joins TRBV10-1 to TRBJ2-2; 10 bases are a match to TRBD2. The CDR3 sequence is 15 residues long. Germline lookup yields CDR1 WNHNN and CDR2 SYGVQD (reference sequence). The CDR3 loop is CASSEGTSDTGELFF. The DNA of the CDR3 is TGCGCCAGCAGTGAGGGGACTAGCGACACTGGGGAGCTGTTTTTT.

The genes are TRBV5-1 and TRBJ2-1; D gene ambiguous. The V end was cut by 0 bases, the J end by 7 bases, with 5 bases between. From germline, CDR1 is SGHRS and CDR2 YFSETQ. The CDR3 is 12 amino acids. CDR3 nucleotides: TGCGCCAGCAGCTTGGTAGTAAATGAGCAGTTCTTC. Translating it yields CASSLVVNEQFF.

The chain couples TRBV5-4 to TRBJ2-1; 12 positions agree with TRBD2. The CDR3 has 17 residues. J was trimmed by 0 bases and V by 5 bases; bases with no gene match: 6. The V gene's germline CDR1 is SGHNT and CDR2 YYREEE (reference sequence). The CDR3 region is CASRPGLAGISYNEQFF. DNA of the CDR3: TGTGCCAGCAGACCCGGACTAGCGGGGATCTCCTACAATGAGCAGTTCTTC.

The chain combines TRBV27 with TRBJ2-4; a weak D match, TRBD2 (6 bases). Germline lookup yields CDR1 MNHEY and CDR2 SMNVEV (reference sequence). Trimming left V 7 bases short and J 9 bases short, with 13 bases between. The CDR3 covers 12 residues. CDR3 sequence: CASIGLSGIQYF. DNA of the CDR3: TGTGCCAGCATAGGACTATCCGGCATTCAGTACTTC.

The V and J genes are TRBV6-5 and TRBJ2-7; D unresolved. The CDR3 covers 12 residues. Germline values: CDR1 MNHEY, CDR2 SVGAGI. Trimming cost V 5 bases and J 7 bases, with 12 bases left between them. The CDR3 coding sequence is TGTGCCAGCAGTGATATAATGAGAGAGCAGTACTTC. It is translated as CASSDIMREQYF.

V and J are TRBV30 and TRBJ2-7; the match to TRBD1 covers 8 bases. The V gene's germline CDR1 is GTSNPN and CDR2 SVGIG (reference sequence). With 3 bases clipped from V and 5 bases from J, the junction kept 6 bases outside the gene matches. There are 13 residues in the CDR3. CDR3 in DNA: TGTGCCTGGAGCGGACAGGGTGGAGACGAGCAGTACTTC. This codes for CAWSGQGGDEQYF.

This chain joins TRBV6-5 and TRBJ2-1; D may be TRBD1 (6 bases). The CDR3 length is 14 residues. The germline V gene has CDR1 MNHEY and CDR2 SVGAGI. The V and J ends lost 0 bases and 12 bases respectively, with 15 bases between them. CDR3: CASSYSTLQGGQFF. In DNA form, the CDR3 reads TGTGCCAGCAGTTACTCGACCCTACAAGGGGGGCAGTTCTTC.